This TCR beta chain was retrieved from a study of blood T cell repertoires in COVID-19. The protocol was immunoSEQ multiplex PCR, while the TCRdb copy is restricted to in-frame clones and leaves out a portion. This table has around 82,000 clones, roughly 85% appearing once. The V gene's germline CDR1 is SGHTA and CDR2 FQGTGA. V was clipped by 4 bases and J by 10 bases, with 14 bases between them. There are 14 residues in the CDR3. The TCR was taken from a man aged 50 to 59 with COVID-19, enrolled during active disease. Sequenced material: peripheral blood. V usage is TRBV7-3 and J usage is TRBJ1-6, with D possibly TRBD1 on 6 matching bases. The CDR3 DNA reads TGTGCCAGCAGCTCAGGCAGTAGGGGGTCACCCCTCCACTTT. It codes for CASSSGSRGSPLHF.